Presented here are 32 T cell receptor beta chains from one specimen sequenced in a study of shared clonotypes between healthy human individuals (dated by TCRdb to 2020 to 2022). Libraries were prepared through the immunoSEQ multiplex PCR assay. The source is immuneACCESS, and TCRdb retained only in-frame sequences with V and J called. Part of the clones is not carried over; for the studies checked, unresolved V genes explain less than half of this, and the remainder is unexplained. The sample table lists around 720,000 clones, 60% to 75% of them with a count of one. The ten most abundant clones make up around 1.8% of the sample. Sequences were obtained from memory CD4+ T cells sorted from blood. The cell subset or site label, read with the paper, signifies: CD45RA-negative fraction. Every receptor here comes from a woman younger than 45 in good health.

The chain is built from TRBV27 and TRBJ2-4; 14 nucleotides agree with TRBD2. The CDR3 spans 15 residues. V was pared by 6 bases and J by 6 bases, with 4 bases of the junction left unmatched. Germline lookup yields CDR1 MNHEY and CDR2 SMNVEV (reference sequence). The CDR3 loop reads CASSQGTSGGNIQYF. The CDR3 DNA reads TGTGCCAGCAGCCAAGGGACTAGCGGGGGAAACATTCAGTACTTC.

CDR3 residues: CASSIALVNEQFF. Written as DNA, the CDR3 is TGTGCCAGTAGTATAGCCCTAGTGAATGAGCAGTTCTTC. The rearrangement joins TRBV19 to TRBJ2-1, with unresolved D. This CDR3 is 13 amino acids long. With 1 base removed from V and 7 bases from J, the gap between germline ends came to 8 bases. Germline V gives CDR1 LNHDA, CDR2 SQIVND (reference sequence).

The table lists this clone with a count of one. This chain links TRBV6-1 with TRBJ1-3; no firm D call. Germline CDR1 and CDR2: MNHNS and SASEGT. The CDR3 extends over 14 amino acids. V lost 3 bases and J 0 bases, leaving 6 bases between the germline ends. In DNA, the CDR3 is TGTGCCAGCAGTGATGGATACTCTGGAAACACCATATATTTT. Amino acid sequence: CASSDGYSGNTIYF.

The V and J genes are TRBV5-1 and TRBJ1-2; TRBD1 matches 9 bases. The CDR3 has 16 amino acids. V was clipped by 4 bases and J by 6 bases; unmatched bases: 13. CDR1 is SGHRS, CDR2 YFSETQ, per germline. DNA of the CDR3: TGCGCCAGCAGCCCAGCATGGGGGACAGGGAGGGATGGCTACACCTTC. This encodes CASSPAWGTGRDGYTF.

The DNA for the CDR3 is TGCGCCAGCCGCGGCCTACGGATGAACACTGAAGCTTTCTTT. Translation gives CASRGLRMNTEAFF. V gene TRBV5-1 combines with J gene TRBJ1-1; D not resolved. This CDR3 contains 14 residues. V was pared by 7 bases and J by 0 bases, with 13 bases between. Germline assignment: CDR1 SGHRS and CDR2 YFSETQ.

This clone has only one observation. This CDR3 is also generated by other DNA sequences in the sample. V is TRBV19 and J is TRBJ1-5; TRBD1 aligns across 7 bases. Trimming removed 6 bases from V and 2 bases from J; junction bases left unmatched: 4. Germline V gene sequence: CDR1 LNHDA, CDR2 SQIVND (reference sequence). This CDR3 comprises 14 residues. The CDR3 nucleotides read TGTGCCAGTAGGCGACAGGGAGGCAATCAGCCCCAGCATTTT. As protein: CASRRQGGNQPQHF.

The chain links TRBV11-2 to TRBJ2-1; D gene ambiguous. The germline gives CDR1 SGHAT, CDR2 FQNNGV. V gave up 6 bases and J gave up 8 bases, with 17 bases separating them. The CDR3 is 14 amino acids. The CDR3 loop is CASRPTSPEHEQFF. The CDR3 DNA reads TGTGCCAGCAGGCCCACCTCCCCGGAGCATGAGCAGTTCTTC.

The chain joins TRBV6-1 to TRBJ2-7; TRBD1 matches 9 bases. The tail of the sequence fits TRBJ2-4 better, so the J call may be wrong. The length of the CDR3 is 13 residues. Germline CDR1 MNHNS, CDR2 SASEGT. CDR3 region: CASSGQGGVIQYF. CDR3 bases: TGTGCCAGCAGTGGACAGGGGGGAGTCATTCAGTACTTC.

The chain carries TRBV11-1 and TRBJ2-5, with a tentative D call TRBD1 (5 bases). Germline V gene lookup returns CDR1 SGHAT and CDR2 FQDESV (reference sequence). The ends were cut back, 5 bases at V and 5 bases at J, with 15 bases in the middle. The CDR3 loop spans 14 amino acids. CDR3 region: CASSQGVVSETQYF. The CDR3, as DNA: TGTGCCAGCAGCCAAGGGGTGGTTTCGGAGACCCAGTACTTC.

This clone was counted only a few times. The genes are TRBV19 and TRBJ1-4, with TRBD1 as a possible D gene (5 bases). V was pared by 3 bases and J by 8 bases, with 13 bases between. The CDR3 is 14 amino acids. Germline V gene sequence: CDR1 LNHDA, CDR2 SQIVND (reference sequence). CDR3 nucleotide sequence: TGTGCCAGTAGTATCGGTCTTAGGGGCGAAAAACTGTTTTTT. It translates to CASSIGLRGEKLFF.

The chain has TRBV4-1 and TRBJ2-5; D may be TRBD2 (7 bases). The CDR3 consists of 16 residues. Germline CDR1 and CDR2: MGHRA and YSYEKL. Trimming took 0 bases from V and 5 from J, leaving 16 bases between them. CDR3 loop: CASSQDQFGGLETQYF. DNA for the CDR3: TGCGCCAGCAGCCAAGATCAATTCGGGGGGCTGGAGACCCAGTACTTC.

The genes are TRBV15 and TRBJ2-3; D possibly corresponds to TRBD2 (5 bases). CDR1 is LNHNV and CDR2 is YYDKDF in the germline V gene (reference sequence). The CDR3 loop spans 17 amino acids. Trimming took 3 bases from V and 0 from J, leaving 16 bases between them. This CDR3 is CATSRRKSRGSTDTQYF. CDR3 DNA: TGTGCCACCAGCAGGCGAAAGAGTCGGGGAAGCACAGATACGCAGTATTTT.

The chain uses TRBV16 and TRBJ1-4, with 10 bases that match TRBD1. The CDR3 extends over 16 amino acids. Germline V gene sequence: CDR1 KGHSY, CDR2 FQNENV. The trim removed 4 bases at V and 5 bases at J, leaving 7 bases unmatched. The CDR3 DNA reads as TGTGCCAGCAGCCGCATTGGACAGGGGGTAAATGAAAAACTGTTTTTT. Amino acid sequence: CASSRIGQGVNEKLFF.

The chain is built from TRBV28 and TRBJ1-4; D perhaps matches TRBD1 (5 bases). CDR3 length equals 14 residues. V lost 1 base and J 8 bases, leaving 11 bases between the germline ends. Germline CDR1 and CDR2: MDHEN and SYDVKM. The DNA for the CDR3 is TGTGCCAGCAGTTTATCTTGGGGGGGGGAAAAACTGTTTTTT. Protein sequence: CASSLSWGGEKLFF. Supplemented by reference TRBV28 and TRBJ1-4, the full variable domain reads DVKVTQSSRYLVKRTGEKVFLECVQDMDHENMFWYRQDPGLGLRLIYFSYDVKMKEKGDIPEGYSVSREKKERFSLILESASTNQTSMYLCASSLSWGGEKLFFGSGTQLSVL.

The CDR3 DNA reads TGTGCCAGCAACCTAGGGGGAAAAGCCTACAATGAGCAGTTCTTC. Its translation is CASNLGGKAYNEQFF. V is TRBV28 and J is TRBJ2-1, with D possibly being TRBD1 (6 bases). Germline loops: CDR1 MDHEN, CDR2 SYDVKM. Trimming cost V 7 bases and J 2 bases, with 15 bases left between them. This CDR3 has 15 amino acids.

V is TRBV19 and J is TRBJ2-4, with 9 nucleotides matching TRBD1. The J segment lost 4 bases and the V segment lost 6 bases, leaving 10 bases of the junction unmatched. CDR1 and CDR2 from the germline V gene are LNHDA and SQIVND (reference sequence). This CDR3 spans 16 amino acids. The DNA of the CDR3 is TGTGCCAGTAGCCCAGTTTTAGGACAGGGGAAAAACATTCAGTACTTC. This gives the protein CASSPVLGQGKNIQYF.

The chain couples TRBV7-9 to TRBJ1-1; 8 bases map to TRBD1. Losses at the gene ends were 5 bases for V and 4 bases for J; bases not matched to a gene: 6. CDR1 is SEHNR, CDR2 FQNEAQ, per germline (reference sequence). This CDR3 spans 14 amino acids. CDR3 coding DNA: TGTGCCAGCAGCACATGGACAGGGTCCACTGAAGCTTTCTTT. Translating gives CASSTWTGSTEAFF. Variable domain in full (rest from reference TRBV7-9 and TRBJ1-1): DTGVSQNPRHKITKRGQNVTFRCDPISEHNRLYWYRQTLGQGPEFLTYFQNEAQLEKSRLLSDRFSAERPKGSFSTLEIQRTEQGDSAMYLCASSTWTGSTEAFFGQGTRLTVV.

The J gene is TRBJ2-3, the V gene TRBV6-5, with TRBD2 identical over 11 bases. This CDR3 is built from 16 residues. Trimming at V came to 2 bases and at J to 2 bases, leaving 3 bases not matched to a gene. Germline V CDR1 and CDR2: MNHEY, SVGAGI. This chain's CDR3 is CASSYEGLAVTDTQYF. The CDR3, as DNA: TGTGCCAGCAGTTACGAGGGACTAGCGGTCACAGATACGCAGTATTTT.

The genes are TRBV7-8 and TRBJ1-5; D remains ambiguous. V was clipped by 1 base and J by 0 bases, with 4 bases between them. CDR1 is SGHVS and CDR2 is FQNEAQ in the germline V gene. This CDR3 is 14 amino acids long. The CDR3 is CASSLVSSNQPQHF. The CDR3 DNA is TGTGCCAGCAGCTTAGTAAGTAGCAATCAGCCCCAGCATTTT. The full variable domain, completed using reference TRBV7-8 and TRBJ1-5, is GAGVSQSPRYKVAKRGQDVALRCDPISGHVSLFWYQQALGQGPEFLTYFQNEAQLDKSGLPSDRFFAERPEGSVSTLKIQRTQQEDSAVYLCASSLVSSNQPQHFGDGTRLSIL.

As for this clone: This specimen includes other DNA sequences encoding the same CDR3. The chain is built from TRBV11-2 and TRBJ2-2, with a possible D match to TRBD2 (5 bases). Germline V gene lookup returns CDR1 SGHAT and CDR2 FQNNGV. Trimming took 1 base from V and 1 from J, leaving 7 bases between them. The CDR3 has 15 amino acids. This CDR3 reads CASSLGGRNTGELFF. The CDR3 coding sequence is TGTGCCAGCAGCTTAGGAGGGAGGAACACCGGGGAGCTGTTTTTT.

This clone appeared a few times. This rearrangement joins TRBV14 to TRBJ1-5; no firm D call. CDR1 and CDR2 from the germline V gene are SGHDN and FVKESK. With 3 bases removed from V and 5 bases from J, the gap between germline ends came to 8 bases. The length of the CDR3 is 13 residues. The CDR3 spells CASSHRTDQPQHF. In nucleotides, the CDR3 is TGTGCCAGCAGCCACAGGACTGATCAGCCCCAGCATTTT.

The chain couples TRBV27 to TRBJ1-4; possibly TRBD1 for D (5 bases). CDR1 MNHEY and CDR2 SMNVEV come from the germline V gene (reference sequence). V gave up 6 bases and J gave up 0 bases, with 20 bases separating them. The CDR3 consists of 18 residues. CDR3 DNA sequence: TGTGCCAGCAGGTCCGGAAGAAGGGGTTTTGCAACTAATGAAAAACTGTTTTTT. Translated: CASRSGRRGFATNEKLFF. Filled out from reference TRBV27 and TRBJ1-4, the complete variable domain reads EAQVTQNPRYLITVTGKKLTVTCSQNMNHEYMSWYRQDPGLGLRQIYYSMNVEVTDKGDVPEGYKVSRKEKRNFPLILESPSPNQTSLYFCASRSGRRGFATNEKLFFGSGTQLSVL.

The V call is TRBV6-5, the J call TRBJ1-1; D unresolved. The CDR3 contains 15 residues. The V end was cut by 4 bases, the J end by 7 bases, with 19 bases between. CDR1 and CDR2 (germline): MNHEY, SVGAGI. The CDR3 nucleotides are TGTGCCAGCAGTTCTTTGGCGGACGGCGCGGGTGAAGCTTTCTTT. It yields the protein CASSSLADGAGEAFF.

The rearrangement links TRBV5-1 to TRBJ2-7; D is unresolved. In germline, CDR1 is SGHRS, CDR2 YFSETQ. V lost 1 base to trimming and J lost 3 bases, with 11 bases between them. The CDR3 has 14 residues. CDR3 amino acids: CASSLSITIYEQYF. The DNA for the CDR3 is TGCGCCAGCAGCTTGTCCATAACGATCTACGAGCAGTACTTC.

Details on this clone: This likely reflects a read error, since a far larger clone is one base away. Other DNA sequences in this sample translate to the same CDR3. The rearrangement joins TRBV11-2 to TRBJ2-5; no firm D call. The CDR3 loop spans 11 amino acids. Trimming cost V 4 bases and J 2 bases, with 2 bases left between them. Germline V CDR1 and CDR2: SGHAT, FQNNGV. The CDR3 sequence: CASSSQETQYF. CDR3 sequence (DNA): TGTGCCAGCAGCTCGCAAGAGACCCAGTACTTC.

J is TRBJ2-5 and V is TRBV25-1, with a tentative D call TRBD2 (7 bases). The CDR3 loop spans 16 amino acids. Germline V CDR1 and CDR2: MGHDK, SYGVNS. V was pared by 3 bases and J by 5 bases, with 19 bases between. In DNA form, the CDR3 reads TGTGCCAGCAGTGATTTCCGTAAGGGGGAGGGGGAGACCCAGTACTTC. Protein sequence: CASSDFRKGEGETQYF. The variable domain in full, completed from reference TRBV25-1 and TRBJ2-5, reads EADIYQTPRYLVIGTGKKITLECSQTMGHDKMYWYQQDPGMELHLIHYSYGVNSTEKGDLSSESTVSRIRTEHFPLTLESARPSHTSQYLCASSDFRKGEGETQYFGPGTRLLVL.

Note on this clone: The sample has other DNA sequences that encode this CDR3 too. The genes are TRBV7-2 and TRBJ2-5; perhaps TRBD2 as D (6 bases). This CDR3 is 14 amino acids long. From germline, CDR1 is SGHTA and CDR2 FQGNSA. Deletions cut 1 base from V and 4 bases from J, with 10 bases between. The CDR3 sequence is CASSLGGGRETQYF. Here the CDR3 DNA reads TGTGCCAGCAGCTTAGGAGGAGGGAGAGAGACCCAGTACTTC.

In nucleotides, the CDR3 is TGTGCCAGCAGCTTAGGCCCCCCCCTTTACAATGAGCAGTTCTTC. This translates into CASSLGPPLYNEQFF. The chain joins TRBV11-2 to TRBJ2-1, with D uncertain. Germline loops: CDR1 SGHAT, CDR2 FQNNGV. V lost 1 base and J 4 bases, leaving 11 bases between the germline ends. The CDR3 totals 15 residues.

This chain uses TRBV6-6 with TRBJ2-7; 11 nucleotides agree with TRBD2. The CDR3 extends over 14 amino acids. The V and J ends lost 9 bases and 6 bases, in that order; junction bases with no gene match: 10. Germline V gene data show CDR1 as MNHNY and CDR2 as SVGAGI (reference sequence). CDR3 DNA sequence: TGTGCCAGTCGAACCGGGACTAGCGGATTCGAGCAGTACTTC. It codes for CASRTGTSGFEQYF.

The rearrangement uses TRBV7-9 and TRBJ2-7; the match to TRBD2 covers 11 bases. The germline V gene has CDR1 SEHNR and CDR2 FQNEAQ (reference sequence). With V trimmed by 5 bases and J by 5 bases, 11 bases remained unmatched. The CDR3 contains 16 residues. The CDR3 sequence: CASSLYATSGVHEQYF. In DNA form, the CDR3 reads TGTGCCAGCAGCCTTTACGCGACTAGCGGGGTCCACGAGCAGTACTTC.

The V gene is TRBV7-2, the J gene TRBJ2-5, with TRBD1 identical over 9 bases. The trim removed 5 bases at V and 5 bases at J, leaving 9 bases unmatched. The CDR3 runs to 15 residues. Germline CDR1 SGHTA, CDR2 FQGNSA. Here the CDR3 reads CASSQTTGGGETQYF. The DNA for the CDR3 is TGTGCCAGCAGCCAAACTACAGGGGGCGGGGAGACCCAGTACTTC.

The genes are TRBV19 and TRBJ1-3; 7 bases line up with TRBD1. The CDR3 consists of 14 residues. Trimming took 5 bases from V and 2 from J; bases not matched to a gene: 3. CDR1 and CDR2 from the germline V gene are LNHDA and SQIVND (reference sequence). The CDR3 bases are TGTGCCAGTAGTGCTCAGGGGGCTGGAAACACCATATATTTT. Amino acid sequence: CASSAQGAGNTIYF.